The clone carrying this T cell receptor (beta chain) came up a few times. Its antigen is not known. V lost 3 bases to trimming and J lost 8 bases, with 10 bases between them. The V gene's germline CDR1 is DFQATT and CDR2 SNEGSKA (reference sequence). The CDR3 covers 11 residues. This entry is derived from a study of beta chain features in type 1 diabetes. Study-level points and caveats: Shorter TCRB CDR3s, moderately but significantly so, marked every one of the four CD4+ subsets in Type 1 diabetes patients. Patients' naive, central memory and Treg TCRB repertoires seemed closer to one another than those of healthy donors. Resolution of whether HLA type affects TCRB rearrangement was not achieved here.

One heparinised blood draw, averaging about 100 mL, came from each donor. Cells sorted by CD45RO/CCR7/CD25/CD127/CD95/CD27 comprised CD4+ naive, central memory, regulatory and stem cell-like memory cells. All of the isolated RNA was reverse transcribed, so expressed TCRB transcripts were sequenced. The data were produced by immunoSEQ multiplex PCR, yet TCRdb's version contains in-frame clones alone and is incomplete. This table holds 300,000 to 350,000 clones, 9.3% found once. Material for sequencing was central memory CD4+ T cells from blood. This chain joins TRBV20-1 and TRBJ1-2; D uncertain. This receptor was obtained from a man aged 30-40 years with type 1 diabetes. As DNA, the CDR3 is TGCAGTGCTAGTCCCCCAGGCGGCTACACCTTC. This encodes CSASPPGGYTF.